This T cell receptor beta chain was sequenced for a study of spatial heterogeneity in lung cancer. For the study at large: Sequences of the beta chain were consistently detected in greater numbers than alpha-chain sequences.

Time point specified: sample taken at primary tumor resection. Samples were obtained from around 73 donors, all untreated early-stage non-small cell lung cancer patients. From tumor, nontumor lung or frozen PBMC, whole RNA was taken unsorted for sequencing. V gave up 6 bases and J gave up 2 bases; unmatched junction bases: 8. This CDR3 has 15 amino acids. Every TCR cDNA molecule bore its own unique molecular identifier. TCRdb redid the calling of the 5' RACE reads with MiXCR, one entry per CDR3 protein. The repertoire holds more than 65,000 distinct CDR3 sequences, under 8.5% seen once, with 6.8% in the top ten. There are a few counts of this clonotype.

This receptor was taken from a male donor with early-stage non-small cell lung cancer. The sample consisted of PBMCs, taken at surgery. The chain employs TRBV12-3 or TRBV12-4 and TRBJ2-3; 7 positions match TRBD1. The CDR3 loop is CASRSNRGYTDTQYF. For the CDR3, the DNA is TGTGCCAGCAGAAGTAACAGGGGCTACACAGATACGCAGTATTTT.